One sample yielded the 18 T cell receptor beta chains listed below, sequenced in a study of T cells expressing NK-cell markers. After re-calling the 5' RACE reads, TCRdb lists one entry per CDR3 protein, DNA absent. This sample's table has under 500,000 distinct CDR3 sequences. Sequenced: blood T cells: a sorted CD56 or NKG2C T cell subset, CD4+ or CD8+ T cells, or bulk PBMC T cells (not recorded which). These TCRs come from a woman aged 18 to 69 in good health.

The chain combines TRBV12-3 or TRBV12-4 with TRBJ2-5; with no DNA, the TCRdb D assignment of TRBD2 cannot be verified. The CDR3 length is 13 residues. CDR3 region: CASSPERDGTQYF.

The genes are TRBV9 and TRBJ1-1; the D gene TCRdb calls, TRBD1, cannot be checked with no DNA. The V gene's germline CDR1 is SGDLS and CDR2 YYNGEE. The CDR3 contains 14 residues. CDR3 region: CASSVWDRASEAFF.

The V call is TRBV6-2 or TRBV6-3, the J call TRBJ2-1; the D gene TCRdb calls, TRBD1, cannot be checked with no DNA. The CDR3 sequence is 16 residues long. Germline loops: CDR1 MNHEY, CDR2 SVGEGT. The CDR3 is CASSTPGQGLFGEQFF.

The V call is TRBV29-1, the J call TRBJ2-5; TCRdb returns TRBD1, unconfirmable since there is no DNA. Germline CDR1 reads SQVTM; CDR2 reads ANQGSEA. The CDR3 has 13 residues. The CDR3 protein is CSVEPDRGKTQYF.

The CDR3 protein is CASTDQETQYF. The chain employs TRBV6-2 or TRBV6-3 and TRBJ2-5. Germline values: CDR1 MNHEY, CDR2 SVGEGT. This CDR3 is built from 11 residues.

This sequence joins TRBV12-3 or TRBV12-4 and TRBJ2-1; TCRdb names TRBD1, which stays unverified in the absence of DNA. This CDR3 has 14 residues. The CDR3 here is CASSFGRAGGEQFF.

V usage is TRBV6-2 or TRBV6-3 and J usage is TRBJ2-1. Germline CDR1 MNHEY, CDR2 SVGEGT. CDR3 size: 13 residues. CDR3 region: CASRKIVYNEQFF.

The chain has TRBV19 and TRBJ1-5; TCRdb's assignment of TRBD1 cannot be checked, as there is no DNA. Germline V gives CDR1 LNHDA, CDR2 SQIVND (reference sequence). The CDR3 is 14 amino acids. The CDR3 spells CASIGQGWDQPQHF.

V is TRBV11-1 and J is TRBJ2-1; TCRdb reports TRBD2, a call that lacks DNA to check it against. Germline V CDR1 and CDR2: SGHAT, FQDESV (reference sequence). The length of the CDR3 is 11 residues. The CDR3 here is CASSLKRDLFF. Combining the CDR3 with reference TRBV11-1 and TRBJ2-1 gives the whole variable domain EAEVAQSPRYKITEKSQAVAFWCDPISGHATLYWYRQILGQGPELLVQFQDESVVDDSQLPKDRFSAERLKGVDSTLKIQPAELGDSAMYLCASSLKRDLFFGPGTRLTVL.

The chain links TRBV6-1 to TRBJ2-2; lacking DNA, the TRBD2 call made by TCRdb goes unchecked. This CDR3 spans 14 amino acids. Germline V gene sequence: CDR1 MNHNS, CDR2 SASEGT. Here the CDR3 reads CASSPSGARGELFF.

The chain links TRBV6-1 to TRBJ2-6; TCRdb designates TRBD1, a call that cannot be tested without DNA. This CDR3 is 16 amino acids long. Germline V CDR1 and CDR2: MNHNS, SASEGT. CDR3 in amino acids: CASSRDTYLGANVLTF.

The CDR3 reads CASSFGTLAGELFF. This sequence joins TRBV28 and TRBJ2-2. Per germline, CDR1 MDHEN and CDR2 SYDVKM. The CDR3 consists of 14 residues.

This chain uses TRBV6-1 with TRBJ2-7; TCRdb lists TRBD1, though no DNA is available to test this call. The germline CDR1 and CDR2 sequences are MNHNS and SASEGT. This CDR3 has 16 amino acids. The CDR3 spells CASSAGVAVSSYEQYF.

The rearrangement joins TRBV20-1 to TRBJ1-1. CDR3 length equals 13 residues. The V gene's germline CDR1 is DFQATT and CDR2 SNEGSKA (reference sequence). CDR3 amino acids: CSANFGGVEKAFF.

This chain joins TRBV25-1 and TRBJ2-3; the TCRdb call, TRBD2, lacks DNA for checking. The CDR3 runs 12 residues. Looked up from germline, CDR1 is MGHDK and CDR2 is SYGVNS. The CDR3 sequence is CASSEPVGLQYF.

This chain links TRBV6-1 with TRBJ2-1; TCRdb proposes TRBD2, but this gene call is untestable without DNA. The CDR3 covers 14 residues. Germline loops: CDR1 MNHNS, CDR2 SASEGT. CDR3 residues: CASTPAGGYDEQFF.

The CDR3 region is CASSFWQNTGELFF. The chain links TRBV27 to TRBJ2-2. Looked up from germline, CDR1 is MNHEY and CDR2 is SMNVEV (reference sequence). CDR3 size: 14 residues.

CDR3 loop: CAISESGRGEEKLFF. The V gene is TRBV10-3, the J gene TRBJ1-4; the D gene TCRdb calls, TRBD1, cannot be checked with no DNA. The germline CDR1 and CDR2 sequences are ENHRY and SYGVKD. The CDR3 is 15 amino acids.